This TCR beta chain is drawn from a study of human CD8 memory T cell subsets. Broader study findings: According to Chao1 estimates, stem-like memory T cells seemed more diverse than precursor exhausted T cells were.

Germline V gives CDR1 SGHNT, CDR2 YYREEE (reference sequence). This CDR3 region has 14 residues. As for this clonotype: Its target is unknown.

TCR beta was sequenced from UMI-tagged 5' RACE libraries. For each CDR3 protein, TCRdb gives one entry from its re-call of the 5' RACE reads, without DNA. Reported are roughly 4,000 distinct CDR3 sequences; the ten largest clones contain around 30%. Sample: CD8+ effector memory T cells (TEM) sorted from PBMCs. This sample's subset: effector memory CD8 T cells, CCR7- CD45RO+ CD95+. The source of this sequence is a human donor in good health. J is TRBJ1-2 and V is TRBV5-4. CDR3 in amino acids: CASSLSGTRYGYTF.